The present entry profiles one T cell receptor (beta chain) with its context. Libraries were prepared by immunoSEQ multiplex PCR; TCRdb keeps only in-frame clonotypes and omits some of them. The repertoire consists of about 130,000 clones, with over 85% occurring once and the leading ten covering approximately 3.5%. This entry belongs to a study of blood T cell repertoires in COVID-19. This CDR3 has 13 residues. The V segment lost 7 bases and the J segment 11 bases; nucleotides outside the gene matches: 13. CDR1 and CDR2 from the germline V gene are WSHSY and SAAADI. The source material was peripheral blood. The TCR originated in a man over 45 with active COVID-19. The chain employs TRBV10-2 and TRBJ1-2; 7 nucleotides align to TRBD1. CDR3: CASKPGGQAPYTF. CDR3 coding DNA: TGCGCCAGCAAACCAGGGGGGCAGGCACCGTACACCTTC.